This TCR beta chain was documented in a study of blood T cell repertoires in COVID-19 (dated by TCRdb to the early 2020s). For context, the study as a whole: Collaborator samples came from the United States, Italy and Spain and covered acute and convalescent phases of COVID-19. Sample metadata almost always included a de-identified subject ID, COVID-19 status, age in years and sex. The samples were drawn from the first 160 participants of the ongoing ImmuneRACE study and from 1,254 subjects provided by 6 global collaborators. The prospective study material was composed of cDNA or gDNA derived from T cells, B-cell-depleted T cells, or PBMCs. The repertoires were released in a freely available public database intended as a resource for research on the immune response to SARS-CoV-2. Deeply sampled blood TCRbeta repertoires from subjects exposed to, actively infected with, or recovered from COVID-19 were included in the dataset. Where available, HLA class I and class II types were obtained from metadata supplied by the sample provider rather than from assay-based typing.

CDR1 and CDR2, per the germline V gene, are SGHRS and YFSETQ. Relative to germline, V is 2 bases shorter and J is 11 bases shorter, with 22 bases between their ends. From the cysteine through the phenylalanine, the CDR3 covers 15 amino acids. Only the CDR3 portion is preserved as DNA: 45 bases, with reading frame beginning at the first base. In Seattle, one collaborating source enrolled patients while the infection was active and tracked those patients longitudinally over the course of disease. Whole blood was collected in K2EDTA tubes by collaborating institutions according to the institutions' own protocols. For TCRbeta analysis, collaborator samples were shipped as frozen whole blood, as isolated PBMCs, or as DNA extracted from either sample type. TCRbeta CDR3 regions were amplified from genomic DNA by means of the immunoSEQ Assay, a bias-controlled multiplex PCR. As for the authors' bioinformatics: Nucleated cell counts per sample were estimated from amplification of reference gene primers within the assay. Sequence reads were collapsed and filtered to measure the absolute abundance of every unique TCRbeta CDR3 rearrangement. For each sample, productive Simpson clonality was calculated by taking the square root of Simpson's diversity index across productive rearrangements. TCRdb carries this immuneACCESS record with in-frame sequences only. Its versions omit some clonotypes, under half of them owing to an unresolved V gene in the studies checked, with the rest unexplained. The DNA gave D and trimming, while V, J and clone size come from that table. The sample table lists around 310,000 clones, almost 90% of them with a count of one. In total, the top ten clones hold more than 0.85% of the sample.

Broad study findings and their caveats: The quantity of clinical and demographic metadata differed by source and by participant and was supplied without curation.

This clone came up once. Its antigen is unknown. One base away there is no much larger clone; base qualities are not given. Here the chain combines TRBV5-1 and TRBJ1-1; TRBD1 is possibly the D segment (6 matching bases). This clonotype originated in a woman aged 40-49 years with COVID-19, enrolled during active disease. The sequenced material came from peripheral blood. The CDR3 loop reads CASSFIGGARNEAFF. The bases read TGCGCCAGCAGCTTTATTGGGGGCGCGCGTAATGAGGCTTTCTTT.